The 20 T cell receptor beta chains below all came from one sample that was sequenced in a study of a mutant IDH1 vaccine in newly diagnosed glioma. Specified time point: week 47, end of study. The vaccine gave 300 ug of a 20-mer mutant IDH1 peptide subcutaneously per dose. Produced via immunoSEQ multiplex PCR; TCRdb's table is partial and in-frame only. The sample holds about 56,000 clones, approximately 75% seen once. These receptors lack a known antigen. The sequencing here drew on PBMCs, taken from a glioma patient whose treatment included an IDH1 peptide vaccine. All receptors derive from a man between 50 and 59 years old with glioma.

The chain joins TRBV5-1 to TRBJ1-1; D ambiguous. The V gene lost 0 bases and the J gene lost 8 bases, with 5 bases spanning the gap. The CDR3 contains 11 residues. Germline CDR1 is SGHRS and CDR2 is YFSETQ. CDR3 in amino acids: CASSLEREAFF. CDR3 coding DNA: TGCGCCAGCAGCTTGGAAAGGGAAGCTTTCTTT.

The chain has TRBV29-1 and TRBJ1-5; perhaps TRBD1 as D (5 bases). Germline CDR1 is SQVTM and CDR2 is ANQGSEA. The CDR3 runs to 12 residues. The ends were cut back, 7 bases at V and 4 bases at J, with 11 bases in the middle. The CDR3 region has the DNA TGCAGCGCCAGGGAGGGGAATCAGCCCCAGCATTTT. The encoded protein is CSAREGNQPQHF.

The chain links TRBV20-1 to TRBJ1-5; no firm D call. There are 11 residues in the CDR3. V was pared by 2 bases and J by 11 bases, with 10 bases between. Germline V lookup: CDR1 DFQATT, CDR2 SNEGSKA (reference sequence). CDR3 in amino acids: CSARITGTQHF. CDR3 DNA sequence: TGCAGTGCTAGAATAACCGGGACCCAGCATTTT.

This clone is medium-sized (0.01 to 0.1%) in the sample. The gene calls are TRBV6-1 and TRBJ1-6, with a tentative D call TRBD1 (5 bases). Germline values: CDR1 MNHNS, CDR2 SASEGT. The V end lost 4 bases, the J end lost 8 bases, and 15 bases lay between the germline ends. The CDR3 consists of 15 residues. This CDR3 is CASSARGSLYSPLHF. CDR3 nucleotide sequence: TGTGCCAGCAGTGCGCGGGGCTCCCTCTATTCACCCCTCCACTTT.

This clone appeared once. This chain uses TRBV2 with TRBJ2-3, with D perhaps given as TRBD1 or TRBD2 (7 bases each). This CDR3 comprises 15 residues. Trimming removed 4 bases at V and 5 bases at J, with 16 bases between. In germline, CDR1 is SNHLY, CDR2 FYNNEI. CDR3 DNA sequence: TGTGCCAGCAGTGGGGGTGACAGGGAGGGAGATACGCAGTATTTT. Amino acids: CASSGGDREGDTQYF.

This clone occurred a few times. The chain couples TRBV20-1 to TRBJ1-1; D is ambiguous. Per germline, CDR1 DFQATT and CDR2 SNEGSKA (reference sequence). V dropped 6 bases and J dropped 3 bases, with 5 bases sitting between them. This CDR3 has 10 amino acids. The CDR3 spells CSAGHTEAFF. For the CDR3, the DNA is TGCAGTGCAGGGCACACTGAAGCTTTCTTT.

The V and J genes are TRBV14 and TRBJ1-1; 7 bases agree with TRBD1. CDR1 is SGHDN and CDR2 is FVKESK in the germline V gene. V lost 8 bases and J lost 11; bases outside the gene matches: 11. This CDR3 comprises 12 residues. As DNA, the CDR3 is TGTGCCAGCCGCGGAACAGGGGAGAGGGCTTTCTTT. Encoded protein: CASRGTGERAFF.

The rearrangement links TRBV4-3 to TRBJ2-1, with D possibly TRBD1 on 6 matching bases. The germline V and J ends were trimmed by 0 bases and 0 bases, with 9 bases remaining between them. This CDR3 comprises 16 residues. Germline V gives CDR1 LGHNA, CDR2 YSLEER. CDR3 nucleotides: TGCGCCAGCAGCCAAGATATAGGGGGCTCCTACAATGAGCAGTTCTTC. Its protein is CASSQDIGGSYNEQFF.

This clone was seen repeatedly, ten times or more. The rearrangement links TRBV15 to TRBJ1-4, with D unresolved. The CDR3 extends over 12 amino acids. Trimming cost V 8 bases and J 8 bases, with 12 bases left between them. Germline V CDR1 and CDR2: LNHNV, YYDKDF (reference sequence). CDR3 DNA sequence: TGTGCCACCCGGGCTCTAGGGGAAAAACTGTTTTTT. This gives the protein CATRALGEKLFF.

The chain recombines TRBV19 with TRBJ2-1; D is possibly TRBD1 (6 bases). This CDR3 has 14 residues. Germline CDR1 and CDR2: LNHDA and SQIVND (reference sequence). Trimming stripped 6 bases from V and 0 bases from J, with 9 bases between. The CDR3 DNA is TGTGCCAGTAGGGACAGTAACTCCTACAATGAGCAGTTCTTC. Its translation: CASRDSNSYNEQFF.

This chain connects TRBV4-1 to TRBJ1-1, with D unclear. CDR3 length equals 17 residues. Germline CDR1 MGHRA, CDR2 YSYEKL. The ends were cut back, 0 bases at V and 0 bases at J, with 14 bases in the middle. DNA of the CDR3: TGCGCCAGCAGCCAAGACCTGTCTGGGAGGCTGAACACTGAAGCTTTCTTT. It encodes CASSQDLSGRLNTEAFF.

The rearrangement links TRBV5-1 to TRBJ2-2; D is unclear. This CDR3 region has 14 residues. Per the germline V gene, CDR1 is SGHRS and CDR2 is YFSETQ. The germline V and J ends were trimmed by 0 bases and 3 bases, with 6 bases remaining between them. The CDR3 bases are TGCGCCAGCAGCTTGGTCCCGGACACCGGGGAGCTGTTTTTT. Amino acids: CASSLVPDTGELFF.

CDR3 DNA: TGTGCCAGCAGTTATGGGGGGCTGGAAGAGCAGTACTTC. It yields the protein CASSYGGLEEQYF. The chain links TRBV6-6 to TRBJ2-7; either TRBD1 or TRBD2 may supply D (6 bases each). CDR3 length equals 13 residues. Trimming shortened V by 3 bases and J by 7 bases, and 13 bases separated the two germline ends. Germline V lookup: CDR1 MNHNY, CDR2 SVGAGI (reference sequence).

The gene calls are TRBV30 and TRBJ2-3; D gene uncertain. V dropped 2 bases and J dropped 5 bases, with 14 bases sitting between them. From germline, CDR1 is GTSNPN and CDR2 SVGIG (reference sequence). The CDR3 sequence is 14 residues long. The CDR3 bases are TGTGCCTGGAGTAAGGGTGAGCGAGGAGATACGCAGTATTTT. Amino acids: CAWSKGERGDTQYF.

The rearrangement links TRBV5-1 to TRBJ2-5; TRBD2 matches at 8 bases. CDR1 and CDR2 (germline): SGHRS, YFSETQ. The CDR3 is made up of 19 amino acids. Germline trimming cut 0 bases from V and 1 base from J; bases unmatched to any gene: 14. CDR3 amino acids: CASSLGTIGGERAQETQYF. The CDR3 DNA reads TGCGCCAGCAGCTTGGGGACTATCGGGGGGGAGAGGGCCCAAGAGACCCAGTACTTC. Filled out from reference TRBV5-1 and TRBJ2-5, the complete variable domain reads KAGVTQTPRYLIKTRGQQVTLSCSPISGHRSVSWYQQTPGQGLQFLFEYFSETQRNKGNFPGRFSGRQFSNSRSEMNVSTLELGDSALYLCASSLGTIGGERAQETQYFGPGTRLLVL.

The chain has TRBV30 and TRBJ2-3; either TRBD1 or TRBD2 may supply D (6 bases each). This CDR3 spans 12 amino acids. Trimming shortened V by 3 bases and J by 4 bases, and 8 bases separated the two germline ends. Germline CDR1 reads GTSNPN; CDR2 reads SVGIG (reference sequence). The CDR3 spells CAWRRGADTQYF. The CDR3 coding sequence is TGTGCCTGGAGAAGGGGGGCAGATACGCAGTATTTT.

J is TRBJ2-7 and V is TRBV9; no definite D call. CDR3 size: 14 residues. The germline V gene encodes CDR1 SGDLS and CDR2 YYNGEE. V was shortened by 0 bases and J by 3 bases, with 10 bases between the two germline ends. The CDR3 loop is CASSVGVGDYEQYF. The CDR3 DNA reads TGTGCCAGCAGCGTAGGGGTGGGTGACTACGAGCAGTACTTC.

The CDR3 nucleotides read TGTGCCAGCAGCTTAAGCGCGGGACAGGGGATTCACGAGCAGTACTTC. The encoded protein is CASSLSAGQGIHEQYF. V is TRBV11-2 and J is TRBJ2-7; 10 bases align to TRBD1. The V and J ends lost 2 bases and 5 bases, in that order; junction bases with no gene match: 9. The length of the CDR3 is 16 residues. CDR1 and CDR2 (germline): SGHAT, FQNNGV.

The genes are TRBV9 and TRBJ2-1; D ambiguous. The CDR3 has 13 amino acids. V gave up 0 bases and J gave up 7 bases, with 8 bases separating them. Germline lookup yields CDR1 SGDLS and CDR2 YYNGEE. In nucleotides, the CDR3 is TGTGCCAGCAGCGTAGACGGGTTAAATGAGCAGTTCTTC. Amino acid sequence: CASSVDGLNEQFF.

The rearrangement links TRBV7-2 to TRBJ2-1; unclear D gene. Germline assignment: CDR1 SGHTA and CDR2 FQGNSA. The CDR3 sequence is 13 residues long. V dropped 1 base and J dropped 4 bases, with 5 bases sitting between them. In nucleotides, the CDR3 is TGTGCCAGCAGCTTAGGGCCTTACAATGAGCAGTTCTTC. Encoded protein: CASSLGPYNEQFF.